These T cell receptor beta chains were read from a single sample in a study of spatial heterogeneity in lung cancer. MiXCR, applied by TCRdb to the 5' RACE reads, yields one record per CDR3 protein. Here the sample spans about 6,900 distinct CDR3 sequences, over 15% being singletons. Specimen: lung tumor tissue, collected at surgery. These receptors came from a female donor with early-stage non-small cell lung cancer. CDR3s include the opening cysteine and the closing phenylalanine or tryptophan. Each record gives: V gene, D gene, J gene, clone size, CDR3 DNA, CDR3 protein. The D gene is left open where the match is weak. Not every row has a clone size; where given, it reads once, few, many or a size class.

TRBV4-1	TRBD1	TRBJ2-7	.	TGCGCCAGCAGCCAGAATTACAGGGGGCTCATGGAGCAGTACTTC	CASSQNYRGLMEQYF
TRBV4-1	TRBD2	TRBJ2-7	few	TGCGCCAGCAGCCAAGGCGGGGGGGATCCGCGGGAGCAGTACTTC	CASSQGGGDPREQYF
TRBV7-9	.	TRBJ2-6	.	TGTGCCAGCAGCTTAAACTCGGCCGGGGCCAACGTCCTGACTTTC	CASSLNSAGANVLTF
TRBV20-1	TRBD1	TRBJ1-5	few	TGCAGTGCTAAACAGGGGACGAATCAGCCCCAGCATTTT	CSAKQGTNQPQHF
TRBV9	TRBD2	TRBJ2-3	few	TGTGCCAGCAGCCCAGCGGGGACCCTTGCAGATACGCAGTATTTT	CASSPAGTLADTQYF
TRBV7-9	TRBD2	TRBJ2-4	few	TGTGCCAGCAGCTTAACGGCGGGGGGAGCCAAAAACATTCAGTACTTC	CASSLTAGGAKNIQYF
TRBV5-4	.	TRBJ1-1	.	TGTGCCAGCAGCTTGCCCAGTGCCCGTGAAGCTTTCTTT	CASSLPSAREAFF
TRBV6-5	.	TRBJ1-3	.	TGTGCCAGCAGTTACTCGGGGAGGGGGAACACCATATATTTT	CASSYSGRGNTIYF
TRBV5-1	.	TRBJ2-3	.	TGCGCCAGCAGATCCGACACAGATACGCAGTATTTT	CASRSDTDTQYF
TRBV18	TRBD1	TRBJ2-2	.	TGTGCCAGCTCACCACTCCAGGGGGCAGCGAACACCGGGGAGCTGTTTTTT	CASSPLQGAANTGELFF
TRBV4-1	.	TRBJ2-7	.	TGCGCCAGCAGCCAAGATTTGGGACAGCAGTACTTC	CASSQDLGQQYF
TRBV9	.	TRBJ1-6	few	TGTGCCAGCAGCGTAGAGGTCTCCTCCTATAATTCACCCCTCCATTTT	CASSVEVSSYNSPLHF
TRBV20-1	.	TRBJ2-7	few	TGCAGTGCTAGAGTGGGGGGCATGGGAGAGCAGTACTTC	CSARVGGMGEQYF
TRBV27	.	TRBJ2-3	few	TGTGCCAGCAGTCGGATCTGGGACGCCGGTACGCAGTATTTT	CASSRIWDAGTQYF
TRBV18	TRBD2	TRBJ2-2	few	TGTGCCAGCTCACTCCTGACTAGCGGTAACACCGGGGAGCTGTTTTTT	CASSLLTSGNTGELFF
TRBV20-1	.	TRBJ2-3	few	TGCAGTGCAAGGGACTCAGTCAAGCCGGATACGCAGTATTTT	CSARDSVKPDTQYF
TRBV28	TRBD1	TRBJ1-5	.	TGTGCCAGCAGTATAACGGACAGGGGGAACCAGCCCCAGCATTTT	CASSITDRGNQPQHF
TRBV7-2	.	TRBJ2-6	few	TGTGCCAGCAGCTCCCGGACAGCTCTCTCTGGGGCCAACGTCCTGACTTTC	CASSSRTALSGANVLTF